This T cell receptor (beta chain) was documented in a study of blood T cell repertoires in COVID-19. Whole-study context: The study drew acute and convalescent COVID-19 samples from the United States, Italy and Spain. In each case, the material was cDNA or gDNA derived from T cells, B-cell-depleted T cells, or PBMCs.

As processed by the authors: Amplification of reference gene primers provided the estimated nucleated cell counts. Method: immunoSEQ multiplex PCR; TCRdb's copy keeps in-frame clones and lacks some. The V and J calls and clone size are taken from that table; D and trimming were inferred from the DNA. This sample yields approximately 260,000 clones, of which 80% to 90% are seen a single time; 3.7% belongs to the top ten. Sample: peripheral blood. This TCR was recovered from a woman in her thirties or forties with acute or convalescent COVID-19.

CDR3 residues: CASSLGHWETQYF. As DNA, the CDR3 is TGTGCCAGCAGCTTAGGCCACTGGGAGACCCAGTACTTC. The chain couples TRBV7-9 to TRBJ2-5; D is undetermined. V was clipped by 1 base and J by 5 bases, with 8 bases between them. The CDR3 contains 13 residues. The germline V gene has CDR1 SEHNR and CDR2 FQNEAQ (reference sequence). The complete variable domain, with remaining parts taken from reference TRBV7-9 and TRBJ2-5, reads DTGVSQNPRHKITKRGQNVTFRCDPISEHNRLYWYRQTLGQGPEFLTYFQNEAQLEKSRLLSDRFSAERPKGSFSTLEIQRTEQGDSAMYLCASSLGHWETQYFGPGTRLLVL.